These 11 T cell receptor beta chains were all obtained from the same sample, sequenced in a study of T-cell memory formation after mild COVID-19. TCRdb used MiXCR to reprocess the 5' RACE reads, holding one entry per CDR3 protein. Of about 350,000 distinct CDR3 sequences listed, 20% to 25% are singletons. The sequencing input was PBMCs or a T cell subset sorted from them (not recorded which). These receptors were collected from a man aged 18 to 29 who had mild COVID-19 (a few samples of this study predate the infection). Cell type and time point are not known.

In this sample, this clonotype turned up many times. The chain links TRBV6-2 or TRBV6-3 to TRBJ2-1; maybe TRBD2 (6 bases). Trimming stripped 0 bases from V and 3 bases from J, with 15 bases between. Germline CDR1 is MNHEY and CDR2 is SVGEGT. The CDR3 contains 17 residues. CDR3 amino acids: CASSYSPPGGVYNEQFF. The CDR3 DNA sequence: TGTGCCAGCAGTTACTCTCCCCCCGGAGGGGTCTACAATGAGCAGTTCTTC.

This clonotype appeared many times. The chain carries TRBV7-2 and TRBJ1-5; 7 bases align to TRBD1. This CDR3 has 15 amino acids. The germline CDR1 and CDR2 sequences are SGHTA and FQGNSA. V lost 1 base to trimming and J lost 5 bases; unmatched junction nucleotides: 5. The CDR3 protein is CASSLVGGADQPQHF. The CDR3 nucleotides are TGTGCCAGCAGCTTAGTAGGGGGCGCAGATCAGCCCCAGCATTTT.

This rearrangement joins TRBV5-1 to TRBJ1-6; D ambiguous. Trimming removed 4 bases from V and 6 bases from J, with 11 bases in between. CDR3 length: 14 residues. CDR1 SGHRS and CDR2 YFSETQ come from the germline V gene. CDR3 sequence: CASSLYRTNSPLHF. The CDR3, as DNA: TGCGCCAGCAGCCTGTACCGGACTAATTCACCCCTCCACTTT. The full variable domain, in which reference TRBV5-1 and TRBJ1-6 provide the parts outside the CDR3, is KAGVTQTPRYLIKTRGQQVTLSCSPISGHRSVSWYQQTPGQGLQFLFEYFSETQRNKGNFPGRFSGRQFSNSRSEMNVSTLELGDSALYLCASSLYRTNSPLHFGNGTRLTVT.

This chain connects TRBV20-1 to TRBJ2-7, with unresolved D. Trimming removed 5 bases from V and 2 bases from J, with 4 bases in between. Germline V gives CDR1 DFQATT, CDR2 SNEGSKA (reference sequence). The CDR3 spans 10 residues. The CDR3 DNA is TGCAGTGCTGGCACCTACGAGCAGTACTTC. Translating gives CSAGTYEQYF.

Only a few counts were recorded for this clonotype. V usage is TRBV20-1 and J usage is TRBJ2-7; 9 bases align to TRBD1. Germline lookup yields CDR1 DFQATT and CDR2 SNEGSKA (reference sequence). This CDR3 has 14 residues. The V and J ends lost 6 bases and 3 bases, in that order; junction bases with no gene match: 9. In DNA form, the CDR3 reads TGCAGTGCACTCAGCCGGGACAGGGACTACGAGCAGTACGTC. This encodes CSALSRDRDYEQYV.

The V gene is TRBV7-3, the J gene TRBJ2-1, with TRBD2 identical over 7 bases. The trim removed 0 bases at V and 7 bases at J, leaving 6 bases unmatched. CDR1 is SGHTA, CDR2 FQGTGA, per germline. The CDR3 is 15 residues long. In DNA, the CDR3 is TGTGCCAGCAGCTTAACGGGACTACGGGGTAATGAGCAGTTCTTC. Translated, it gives CASSLTGLRGNEQFF.

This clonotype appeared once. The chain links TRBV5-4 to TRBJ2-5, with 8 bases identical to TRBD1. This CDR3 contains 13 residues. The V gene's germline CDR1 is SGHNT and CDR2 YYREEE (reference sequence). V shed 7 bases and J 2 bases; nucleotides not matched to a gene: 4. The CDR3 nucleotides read TGTGCCAGCGGAAGACAGGGGCAAGAGACCCAGTACTTC. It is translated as CASGRQGQETQYF.

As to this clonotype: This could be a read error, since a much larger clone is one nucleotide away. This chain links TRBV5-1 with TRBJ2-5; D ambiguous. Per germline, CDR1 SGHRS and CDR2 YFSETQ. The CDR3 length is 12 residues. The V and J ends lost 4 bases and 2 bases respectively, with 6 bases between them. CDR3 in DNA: TGCGCCAGCAGCATGCAGCAAGAGACCCAGTACTTC. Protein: CASSMQQETQYF.

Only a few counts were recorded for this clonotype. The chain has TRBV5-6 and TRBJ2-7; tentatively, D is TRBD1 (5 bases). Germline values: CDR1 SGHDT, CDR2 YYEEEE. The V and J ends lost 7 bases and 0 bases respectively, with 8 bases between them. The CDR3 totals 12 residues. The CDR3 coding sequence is TGTGCCAGCGGCAGGGACTCCTACGAGCAGTACTTC. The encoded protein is CASGRDSYEQYF.

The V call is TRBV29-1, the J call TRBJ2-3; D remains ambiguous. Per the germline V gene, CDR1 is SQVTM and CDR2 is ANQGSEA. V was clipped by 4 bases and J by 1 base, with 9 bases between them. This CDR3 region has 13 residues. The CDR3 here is CSVVPPGTDTQYF. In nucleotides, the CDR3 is TGCAGCGTTGTCCCCCCCGGCACAGATACGCAGTATTTT.

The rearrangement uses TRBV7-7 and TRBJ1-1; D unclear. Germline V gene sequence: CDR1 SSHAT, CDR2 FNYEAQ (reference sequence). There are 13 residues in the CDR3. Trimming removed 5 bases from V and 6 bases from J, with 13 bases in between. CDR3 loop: CASSPRPEPEAFF. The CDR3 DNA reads TGTGCCAGCAGCCCGCGTCCGGAGCCTGAAGCTTTCTTT.